This entry is about one T cell receptor beta chain. Its antigen is currently unknown. This record belongs to a study of shared clonotypes between healthy human individuals. Splitting the CD4+ cells yielded a CD45RA+ naive subset and a CD45RA-negative memory subset. General study points: Owing to a small donor count, the genetic and exposure-history diversity represented was limited.

The J segment lost 2 bases and the V segment lost 5 bases, leaving 3 bases of the junction unmatched. Per the germline V gene, CDR1 is GTSNPN and CDR2 is SVGIG (reference sequence). The CDR3 has 14 amino acids. Researchers divided each subset's genomic DNA evenly across several immunoSEQ plates. Profiled with immunoSEQ multiplex PCR; TCRdb holds only in-frame clones, not every one. The sample yields about 2 million clones, roughly 96% seen once. The material sequenced was naive CD4+ T cells sorted from blood. Subset meaning: CD45RA+ positively selected. The genes are TRBV30 and TRBJ2-3; TRBD2 matches 11 bases. This clonotype originated in a man younger than 35 in good health. The CDR3 sequence is CAWGGLAVTDTQYF. The DNA of the CDR3 is TGTGCCTGGGGGGGACTAGCGGTCACAGATACGCAGTATTTT.